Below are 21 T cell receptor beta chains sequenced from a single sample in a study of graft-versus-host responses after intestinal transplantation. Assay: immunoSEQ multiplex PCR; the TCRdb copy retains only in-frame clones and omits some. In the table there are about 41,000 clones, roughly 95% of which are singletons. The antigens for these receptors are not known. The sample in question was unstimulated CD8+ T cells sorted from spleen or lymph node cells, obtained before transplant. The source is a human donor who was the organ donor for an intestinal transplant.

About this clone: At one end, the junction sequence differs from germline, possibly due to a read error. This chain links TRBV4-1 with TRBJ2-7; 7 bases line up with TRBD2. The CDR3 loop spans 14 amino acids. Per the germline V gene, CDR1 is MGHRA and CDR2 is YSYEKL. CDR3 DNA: TGTGCCAGCAGCCCGGGACTAACAACCTACGAGCAGTACTTC. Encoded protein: CASSPGLTTYEQYF.

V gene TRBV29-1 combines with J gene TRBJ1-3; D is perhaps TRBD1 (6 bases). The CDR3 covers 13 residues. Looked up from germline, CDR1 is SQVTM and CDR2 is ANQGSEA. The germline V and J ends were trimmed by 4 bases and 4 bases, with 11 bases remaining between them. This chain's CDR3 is CSVVGAPGNTIYF. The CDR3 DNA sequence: TGCAGCGTTGTGGGGGCGCCCGGAAACACCATATATTTT.

In nucleotides, the CDR3 is TGCGCCAGCAGCCAAGATCCCGACAGACCATTCTATGGCTACACCTTC. This encodes CASSQDPDRPFYGYTF. V is TRBV4-1 and J is TRBJ1-2; D is perhaps TRBD1 (5 bases). Per the germline V gene, CDR1 is MGHRA and CDR2 is YSYEKL. The CDR3 totals 16 residues. V was clipped by 0 bases and J by 4 bases, with 15 bases between them.

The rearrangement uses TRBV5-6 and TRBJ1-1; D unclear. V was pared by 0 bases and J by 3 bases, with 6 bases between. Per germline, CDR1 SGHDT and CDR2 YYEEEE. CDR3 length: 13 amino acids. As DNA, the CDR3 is TGTGCCAGCAGCTTGGGTAGTTACACTGAAGCTTTCTTT. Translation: CASSLGSYTEAFF.

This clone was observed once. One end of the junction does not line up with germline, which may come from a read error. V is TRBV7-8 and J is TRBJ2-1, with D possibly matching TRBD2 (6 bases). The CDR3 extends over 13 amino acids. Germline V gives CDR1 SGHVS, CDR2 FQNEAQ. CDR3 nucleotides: TGTGCCAGCAGCTGGGACTCATCCAATGAGCAGCTCTTC. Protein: CASSWDSSNEQLF.

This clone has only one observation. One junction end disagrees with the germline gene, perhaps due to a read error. CDR3 in DNA: TGTGCTAGCAGCTTAATACTCGACGATACGCAGTATTTT. Encoded protein: CASSLILDDTQYF. The chain uses TRBV7-7 and TRBJ2-3, with no clear D. CDR1 and CDR2 from the germline V gene are SSHAT and FNYEAQ (reference sequence). The CDR3 contains 13 residues.

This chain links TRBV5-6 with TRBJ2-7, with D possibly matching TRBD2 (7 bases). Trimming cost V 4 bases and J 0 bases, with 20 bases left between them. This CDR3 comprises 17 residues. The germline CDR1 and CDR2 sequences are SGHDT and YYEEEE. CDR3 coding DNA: TGTGCCAGCAGCGGTTACGCGGGGGCGGGGAGCTCCTACGAGCAGTACTTC. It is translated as CASSGYAGAGSSYEQYF.

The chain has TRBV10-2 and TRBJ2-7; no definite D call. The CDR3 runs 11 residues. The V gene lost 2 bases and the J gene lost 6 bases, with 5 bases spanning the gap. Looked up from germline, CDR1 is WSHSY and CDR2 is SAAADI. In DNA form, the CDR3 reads TGCGCCAGCAGTGAGCACCTCGAGCAGTACTTC. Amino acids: CASSEHLEQYF.

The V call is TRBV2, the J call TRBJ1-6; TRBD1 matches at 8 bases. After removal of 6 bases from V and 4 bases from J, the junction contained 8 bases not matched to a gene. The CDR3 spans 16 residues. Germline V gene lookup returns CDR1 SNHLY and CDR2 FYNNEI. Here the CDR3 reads CASRLTGGQYNSPLHF. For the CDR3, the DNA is TGTGCCAGCAGGCTTACAGGGGGACAGTATAATTCACCCCTCCACTTT.

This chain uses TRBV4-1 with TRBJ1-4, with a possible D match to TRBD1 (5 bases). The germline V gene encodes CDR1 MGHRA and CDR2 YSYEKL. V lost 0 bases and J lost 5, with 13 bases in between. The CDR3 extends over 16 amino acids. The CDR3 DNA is TGCGCCAGCAGCCAAGATCCAGGAACAGGCAATGAAAAACTGTTTTTT. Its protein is CASSQDPGTGNEKLFF.

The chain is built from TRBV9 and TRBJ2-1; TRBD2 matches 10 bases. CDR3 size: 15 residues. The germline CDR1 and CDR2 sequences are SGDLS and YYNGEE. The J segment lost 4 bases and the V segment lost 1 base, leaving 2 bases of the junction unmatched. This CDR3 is CASSVTSGIYNEQFF. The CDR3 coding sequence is TGTGCCAGCAGCGTAACTAGCGGGATTTACAATGAGCAGTTCTTC.

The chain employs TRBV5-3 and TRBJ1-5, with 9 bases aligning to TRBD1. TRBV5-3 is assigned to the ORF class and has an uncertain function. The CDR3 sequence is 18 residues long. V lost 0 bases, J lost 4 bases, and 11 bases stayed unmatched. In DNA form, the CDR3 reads TGTGCCAGAAGCTTGGTATTTCGGGACAGGGCTTTAAATCAGCCCCAGCATTTT. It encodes CARSLVFRDRALNQPQHF.

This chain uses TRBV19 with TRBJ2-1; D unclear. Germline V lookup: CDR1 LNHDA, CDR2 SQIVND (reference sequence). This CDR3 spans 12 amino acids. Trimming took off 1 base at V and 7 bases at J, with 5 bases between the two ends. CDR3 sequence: CASSIGVNEQFF. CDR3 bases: TGTGCCAGTAGTATAGGGGTGAATGAGCAGTTCTTC.

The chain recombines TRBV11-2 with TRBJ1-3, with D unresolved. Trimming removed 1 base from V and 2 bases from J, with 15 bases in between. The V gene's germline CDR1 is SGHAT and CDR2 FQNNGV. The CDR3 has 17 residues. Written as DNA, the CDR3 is TGTGCCAGCAGCTTAGGGCCGGGCCATACCCCTGGAAACACCATATATTTT. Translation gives CASSLGPGHTPGNTIYF.

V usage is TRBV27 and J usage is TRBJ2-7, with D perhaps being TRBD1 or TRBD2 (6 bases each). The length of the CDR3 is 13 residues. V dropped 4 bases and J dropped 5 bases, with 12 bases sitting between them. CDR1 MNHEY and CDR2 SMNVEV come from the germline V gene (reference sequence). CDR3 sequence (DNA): TGTGCCAGCAGTTCCGGGGGCCTCGACGAGCAGTACTTC. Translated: CASSSGGLDEQYF.

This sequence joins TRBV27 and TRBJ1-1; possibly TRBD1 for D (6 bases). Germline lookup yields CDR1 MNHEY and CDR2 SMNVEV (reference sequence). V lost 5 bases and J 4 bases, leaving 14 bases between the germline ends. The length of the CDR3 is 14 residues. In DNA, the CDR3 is TGTGCCAGCAGTACAACCACAGGGCTCACTGAAGCTTTCTTT. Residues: CASSTTTGLTEAFF.

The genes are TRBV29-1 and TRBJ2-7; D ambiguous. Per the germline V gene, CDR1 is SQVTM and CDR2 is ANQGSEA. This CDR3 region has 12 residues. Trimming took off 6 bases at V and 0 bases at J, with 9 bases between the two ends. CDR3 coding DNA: TGCAGCGTCCACACGAGCTCCTACGAGCAGTACTTC. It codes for CSVHTSSYEQYF.

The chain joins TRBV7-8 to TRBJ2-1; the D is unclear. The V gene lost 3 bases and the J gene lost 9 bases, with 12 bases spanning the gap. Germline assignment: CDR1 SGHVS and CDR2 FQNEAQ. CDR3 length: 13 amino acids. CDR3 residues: CASSFSPASEQFF. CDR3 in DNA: TGTGCCAGCAGCTTCAGTCCAGCGAGTGAGCAGTTCTTC.

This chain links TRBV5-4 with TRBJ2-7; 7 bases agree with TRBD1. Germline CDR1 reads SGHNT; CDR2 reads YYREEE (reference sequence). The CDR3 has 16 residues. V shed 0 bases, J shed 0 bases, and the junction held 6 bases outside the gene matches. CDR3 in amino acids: CASSLVGTETSYEQYF. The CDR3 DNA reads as TGTGCCAGCAGCTTGGTTGGGACAGAGACCTCCTACGAGCAGTACTTC.

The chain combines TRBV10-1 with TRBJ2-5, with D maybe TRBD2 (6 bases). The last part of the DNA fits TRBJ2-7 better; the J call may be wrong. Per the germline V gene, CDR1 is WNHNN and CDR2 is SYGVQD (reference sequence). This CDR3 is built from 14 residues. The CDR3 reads CATVPGGPHYEQYF. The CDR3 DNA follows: TGCGCCACCGTACCAGGAGGGCCCCACTACGAGCAGTACTTC.

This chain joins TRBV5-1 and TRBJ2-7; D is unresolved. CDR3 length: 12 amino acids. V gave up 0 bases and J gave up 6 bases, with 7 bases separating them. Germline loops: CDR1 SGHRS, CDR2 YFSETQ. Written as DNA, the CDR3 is TGCGCCAGCAGCTTGGACACGGCCGAGCAGTACTTC. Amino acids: CASSLDTAEQYF.